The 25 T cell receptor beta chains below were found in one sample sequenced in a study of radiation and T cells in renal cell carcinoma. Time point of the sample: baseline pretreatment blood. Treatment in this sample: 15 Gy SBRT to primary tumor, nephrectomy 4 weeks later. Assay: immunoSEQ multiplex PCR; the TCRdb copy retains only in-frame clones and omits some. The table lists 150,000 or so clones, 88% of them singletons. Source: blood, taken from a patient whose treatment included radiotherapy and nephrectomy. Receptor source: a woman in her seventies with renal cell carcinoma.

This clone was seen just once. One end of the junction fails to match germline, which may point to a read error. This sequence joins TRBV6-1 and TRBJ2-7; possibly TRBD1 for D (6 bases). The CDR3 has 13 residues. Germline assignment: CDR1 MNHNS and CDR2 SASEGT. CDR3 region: CASSTQGPYEQYF. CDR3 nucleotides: TGTGCCAGCAGCACACAGGGCCCCTATGAGCAGTACTTC.

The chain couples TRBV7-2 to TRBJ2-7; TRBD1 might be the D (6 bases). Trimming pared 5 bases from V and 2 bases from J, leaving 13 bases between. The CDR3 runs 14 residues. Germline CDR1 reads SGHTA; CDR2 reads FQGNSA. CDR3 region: CASSQSRDTYEQYF. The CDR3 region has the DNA TGTGCCAGCAGCCAATCCCGGGACACCTACGAGCAGTACTTC. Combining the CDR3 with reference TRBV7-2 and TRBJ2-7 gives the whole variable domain GAGVSQSPSNKVTEKGKDVELRCDPISGHTALYWYRQSLGQGLEFLIYFQGNSAPDKSGLPSDRFSAERTGGSVSTLTIQRTQQEDSAVYLCASSQSRDTYEQYFGPGTRLTVT.

The CDR3 bases are TGTGCCAGCAGCCGGGACGTCTCTGGGGCCAACGTCCTGACTTTC. Translating gives CASSRDVSGANVLTF. The gene calls are TRBV7-2 and TRBJ2-6; D tentatively reads TRBD1 or TRBD2 (5 bases each). V dropped 5 bases and J dropped 0 bases, with 8 bases sitting between them. This CDR3 has 15 residues. Germline V lookup: CDR1 SGHTA, CDR2 FQGNSA.

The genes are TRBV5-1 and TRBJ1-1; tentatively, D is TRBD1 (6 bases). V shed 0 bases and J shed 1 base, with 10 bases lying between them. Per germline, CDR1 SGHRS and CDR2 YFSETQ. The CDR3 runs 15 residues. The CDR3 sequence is CASSLVAGANTEAFF. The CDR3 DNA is TGCGCCAGCAGCTTGGTTGCAGGGGCGAACACTGAAGCTTTCTTT.

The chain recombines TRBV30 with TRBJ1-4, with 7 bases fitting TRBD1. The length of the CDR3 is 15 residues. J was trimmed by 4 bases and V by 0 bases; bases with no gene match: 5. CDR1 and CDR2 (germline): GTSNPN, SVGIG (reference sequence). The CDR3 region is CAWSVRGQFNEKLFF. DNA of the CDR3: TGTGCCTGGAGTGTACGGGGACAGTTTAATGAAAAACTGTTTTTT.

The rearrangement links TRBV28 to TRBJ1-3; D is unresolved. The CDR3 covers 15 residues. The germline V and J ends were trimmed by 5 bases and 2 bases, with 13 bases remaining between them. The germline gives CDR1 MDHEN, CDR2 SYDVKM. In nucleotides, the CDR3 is TGTGCCAGCAGTGTCGGCGGTCGGGCTGGAAACACCATATATTTT. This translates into CASSVGGRAGNTIYF.

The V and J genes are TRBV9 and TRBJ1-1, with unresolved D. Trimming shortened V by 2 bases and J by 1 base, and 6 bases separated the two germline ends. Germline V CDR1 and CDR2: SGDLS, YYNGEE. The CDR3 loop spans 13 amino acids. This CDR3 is CASSVMGNTEAFF. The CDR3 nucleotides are TGTGCCAGCAGCGTGATGGGGAACACTGAAGCTTTCTTT.

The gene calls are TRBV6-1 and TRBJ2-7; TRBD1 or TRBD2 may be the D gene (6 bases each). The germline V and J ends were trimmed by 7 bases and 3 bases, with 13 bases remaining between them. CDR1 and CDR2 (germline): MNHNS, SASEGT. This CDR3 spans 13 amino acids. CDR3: CASNPGAGYEQYF. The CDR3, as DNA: TGTGCCAGCAATCCGGGGGCAGGCTACGAGCAGTACTTC.

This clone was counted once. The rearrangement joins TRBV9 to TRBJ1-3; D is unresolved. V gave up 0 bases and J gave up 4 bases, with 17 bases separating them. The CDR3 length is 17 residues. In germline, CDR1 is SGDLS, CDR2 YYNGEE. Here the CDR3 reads CASSVESPTWRGNTIYF. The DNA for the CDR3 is TGTGCCAGCAGCGTAGAGAGTCCTACATGGCGGGGAAACACCATATATTTT.

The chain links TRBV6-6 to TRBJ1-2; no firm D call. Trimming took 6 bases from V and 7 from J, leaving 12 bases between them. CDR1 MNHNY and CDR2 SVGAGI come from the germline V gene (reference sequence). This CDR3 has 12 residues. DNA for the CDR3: TGTGCCAGCAGCCCTAATATCGGTGGCTACACCTTC. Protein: CASSPNIGGYTF.

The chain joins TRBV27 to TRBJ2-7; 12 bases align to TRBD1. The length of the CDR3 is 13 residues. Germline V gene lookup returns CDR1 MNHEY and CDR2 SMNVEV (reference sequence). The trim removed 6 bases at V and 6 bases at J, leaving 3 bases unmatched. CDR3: CASRGTGGGEQYF. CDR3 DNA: TGTGCCAGCAGGGGGACAGGGGGCGGCGAGCAGTACTTC.

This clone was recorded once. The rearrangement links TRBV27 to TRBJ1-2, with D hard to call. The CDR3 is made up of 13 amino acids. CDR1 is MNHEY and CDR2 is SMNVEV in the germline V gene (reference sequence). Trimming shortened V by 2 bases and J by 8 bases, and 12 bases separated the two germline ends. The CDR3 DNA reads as TGTGCCAGCAGTTTAGTCTTGGGGAAAGGCTACACCTTC. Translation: CASSLVLGKGYTF.

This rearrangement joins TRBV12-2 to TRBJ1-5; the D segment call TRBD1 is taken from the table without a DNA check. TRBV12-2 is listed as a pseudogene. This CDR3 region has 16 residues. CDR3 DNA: TGTGCAAGTCGCTTAGATGGGGATCAGGGGTATCAGCCCCAGCATTTT. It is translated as CASRLDGDQGYQPQHF.

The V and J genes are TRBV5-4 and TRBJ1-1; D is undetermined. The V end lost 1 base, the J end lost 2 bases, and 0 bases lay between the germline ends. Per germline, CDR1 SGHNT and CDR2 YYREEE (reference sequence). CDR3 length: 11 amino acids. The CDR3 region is CASSLNTEAFF. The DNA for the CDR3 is TGTGCCAGCAGCTTGAACACTGAAGCTTTCTTT. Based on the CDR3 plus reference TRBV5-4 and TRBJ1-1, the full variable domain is ETGVTQSPTHLIKTRGQQVTLRCSSQSGHNTVSWYQQALGQGPQFIFQYYREEENGRGNFPPRFSGLQFPNYSSELNVNALELDDSALYLCASSLNTEAFFGQGTRLTVV.

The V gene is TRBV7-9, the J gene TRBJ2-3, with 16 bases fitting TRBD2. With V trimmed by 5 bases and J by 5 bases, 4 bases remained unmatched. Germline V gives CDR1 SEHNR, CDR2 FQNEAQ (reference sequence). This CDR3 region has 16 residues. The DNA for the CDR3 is TGTGCCAGCAGCCCGGGGACTAGCGGGGGGGTAGATACGCAGTATTTT. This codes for CASSPGTSGGVDTQYF.

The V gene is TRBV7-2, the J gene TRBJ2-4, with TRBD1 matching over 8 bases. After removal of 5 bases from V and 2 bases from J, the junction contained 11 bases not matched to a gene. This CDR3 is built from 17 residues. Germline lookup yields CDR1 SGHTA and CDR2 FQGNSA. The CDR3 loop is CASSQGALTGTKNIQYF. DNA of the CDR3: TGTGCCAGCAGCCAGGGGGCGCTTACAGGGACCAAAAACATTCAGTACTTC. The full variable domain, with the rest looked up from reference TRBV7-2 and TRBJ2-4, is GAGVSQSPSNKVTEKGKDVELRCDPISGHTALYWYRQSLGQGLEFLIYFQGNSAPDKSGLPSDRFSAERTGGSVSTLTIQRTQQEDSAVYLCASSQGALTGTKNIQYFGAGTRLSVL.

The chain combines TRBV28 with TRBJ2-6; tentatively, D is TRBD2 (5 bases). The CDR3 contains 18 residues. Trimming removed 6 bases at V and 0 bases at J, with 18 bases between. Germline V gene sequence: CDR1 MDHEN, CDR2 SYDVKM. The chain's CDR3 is CASRAREKTFSGANVLTF. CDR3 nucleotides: TGTGCCAGCAGGGCGAGGGAGAAAACGTTCTCTGGGGCCAACGTCCTGACTTTC.

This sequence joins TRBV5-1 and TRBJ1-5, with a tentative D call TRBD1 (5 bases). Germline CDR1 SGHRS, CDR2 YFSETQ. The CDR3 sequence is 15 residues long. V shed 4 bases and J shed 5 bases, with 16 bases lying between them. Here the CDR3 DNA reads TGCGCCAGCAGCCTAGGGACCGAAAGTTATCAGCCCCAGCATTTT. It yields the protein CASSLGTESYQPQHF.

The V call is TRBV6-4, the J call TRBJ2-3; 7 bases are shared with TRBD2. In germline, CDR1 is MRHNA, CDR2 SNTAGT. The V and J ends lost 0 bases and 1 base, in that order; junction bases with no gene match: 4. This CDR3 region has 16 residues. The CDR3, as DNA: TGTGCCAGCAGTGACTCTTGGGGGGGAGGCACAGATACGCAGTATTTT. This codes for CASSDSWGGGTDTQYF.

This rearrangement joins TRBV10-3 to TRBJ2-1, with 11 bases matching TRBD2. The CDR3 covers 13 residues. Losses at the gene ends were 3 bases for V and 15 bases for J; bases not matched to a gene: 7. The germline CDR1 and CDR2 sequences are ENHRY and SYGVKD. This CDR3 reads CAISELSGGVLFF. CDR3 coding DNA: TGTGCCATCAGTGAACTTAGCGGGGGGGTCCTGTTCTTC.

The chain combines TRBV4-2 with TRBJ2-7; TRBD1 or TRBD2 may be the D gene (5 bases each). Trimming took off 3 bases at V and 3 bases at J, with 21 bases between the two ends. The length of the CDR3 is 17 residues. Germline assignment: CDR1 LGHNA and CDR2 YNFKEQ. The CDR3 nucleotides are TGTGCCAGCAGCCACGAAGCACCCGGGACGGAAAACTACGAGCAGTACTTC. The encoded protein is CASSHEAPGTENYEQYF.

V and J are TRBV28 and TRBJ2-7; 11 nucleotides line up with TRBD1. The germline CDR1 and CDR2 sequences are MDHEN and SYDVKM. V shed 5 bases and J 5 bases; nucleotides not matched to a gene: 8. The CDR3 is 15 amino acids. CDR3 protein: CASSPWGQGGHEQYF. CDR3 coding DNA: TGTGCCAGCAGTCCGTGGGGACAGGGGGGCCACGAGCAGTACTTC.

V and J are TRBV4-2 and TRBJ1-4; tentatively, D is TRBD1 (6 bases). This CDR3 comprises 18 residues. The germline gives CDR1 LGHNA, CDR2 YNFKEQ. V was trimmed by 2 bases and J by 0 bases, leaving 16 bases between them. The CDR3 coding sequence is TGTGCCAGCAGCCAAATCGCCCAGGGGAGGGCAACTAATGAAAAACTGTTTTTT. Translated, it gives CASSQIAQGRATNEKLFF.

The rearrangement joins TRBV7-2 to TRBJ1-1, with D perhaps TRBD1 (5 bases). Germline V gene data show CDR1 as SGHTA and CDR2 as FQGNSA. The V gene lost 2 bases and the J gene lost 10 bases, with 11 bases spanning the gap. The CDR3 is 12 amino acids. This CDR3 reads CASSLNGGAAFF. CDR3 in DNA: TGTGCCAGCAGCTTAAACGGGGGTGCAGCTTTCTTT.

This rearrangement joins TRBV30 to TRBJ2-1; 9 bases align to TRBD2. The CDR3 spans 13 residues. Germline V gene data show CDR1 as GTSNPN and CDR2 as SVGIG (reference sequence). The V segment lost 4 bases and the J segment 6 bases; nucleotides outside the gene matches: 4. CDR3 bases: TGTGCCTGGACCGGGACTAGCATCAATGAGCAGTTCTTC. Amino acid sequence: CAWTGTSINEQFF.